The rows below give T cell receptor beta chains drawn from one sample of a study of cytomegalovirus exposure and HLA in healthy donors. Sequenced by immunoSEQ multiplex PCR; TCRdb stores in-frame clones only, minus some. This sample has about 150,000 clones, with about two thirds found just once. Input material: PBMCs. These receptors were obtained from a woman aged 55-75 years in good health and CMV-seropositive. Each CDR3 is given with its conserved first and last residue. The D gene is left open where the match is weak. Clone size appears in some rows only: once, few, many, or a class for an expanded clone.

V	size	D	J	DNA	CDR3
TRBV6-1	once	NA	TRBJ1-5	TGTGCCAGCAGCGGCGCGGGTCAGTATCAGCCCCAGCATTTT	CASSGAGQYQPQHF
TRBV27	once	NA	TRBJ1-2	TGTGCCAGCACCCCGGGCAGGGGCCTCTATGGCTACACCTTC	CASTPGRGLYGYTF
TRBV28	few	TRBD1	TRBJ1-1	TGTGCCAGCAGTCCAACCCCGGGACAGGGGCTTGAAGCTTTCTTT	CASSPTPGQGLEAFF
TRBV5-1	NA	TRBD2	TRBJ2-3	TGCGCCAGCAGCTCGGGACTAGCGAGGCCGGATACGCAGTATTTT	CASSSGLARPDTQYF
TRBV28	NA	TRBD2	TRBJ2-1	TGTGCCAGCAGTTCCCCTTGGGCGGGAGGATTACATGAGCAGTTCTTC	CASSSPWAGGLHEQFF
TRBV5-4	NA	NA	TRBJ2-5	TGTGCCAGCAGCTTGGAAGGGGGGGGACAAGAGACCCAGTACTTC	CASSLEGGGQETQYF
TRBV30	few	TRBD2	TRBJ2-5	TGTGCCTGGACCCGGGGGGGTCTCCAAGAGACCCAGTACTTC	CAWTRGGLQETQYF
TRBV28	NA	NA	TRBJ2-2	TGTGCCAGCACCCCCGGTGGAGGGGATCGGACCGGGGAGCTGTTTTTT	CASTPGGGDRTGELFF
TRBV6-5	NA	TRBD2	TRBJ2-3	TGTGCCAGCAGTTATACAAGCGGGATCCGCACAGATACGCAGTATTTT	CASSYTSGIRTDTQYF
TRBV6-1	few	NA	TRBJ2-5	TGTGCCAGCAGTGTCTCGTACCAAGAGACCCAGTACTTC	CASSVSYQETQYF
TRBV29-1	NA	NA	TRBJ2-7	TGCAGCGTTCGGGACTCCTACTCCTACGAGCAGTACTTC	CSVRDSYSYEQYF
TRBV5-1	NA	TRBD1	TRBJ2-7	TGCGCCAGCAACAGGGGAAGGGACGAGGAGCAGTACTTC	CASNRGRDEEQYF
TRBV15	NA	NA	TRBJ1-5	TGTGCCACCTCAGCGGGCGGGGGGGGCGATCAGCCCCAGCATTTT	CATSAGGGGDQPQHF
TRBV19	NA	TRBD1	TRBJ1-2	TGTGCCAGTAGTCCCCTGGGACAGCCATGCACCTTC	CASSPLGQPCTF
TRBV15	NA	TRBD2	TRBJ2-1	TGTGCCACCAGCAGAGATGTCAGCGGGAGCGACAATGAGCAGTTCTTC	CATSRDVSGSDNEQFF
TRBV2	NA	NA	TRBJ2-7	TGTGCCAGCAGTGAAGGTGGATGGGGAGGACAAACCCAGTACTTC	CASSEGGWGGQTQYF
TRBV2	once	NA	TRBJ1-4	TGTGCCAGCAGCGGACAGACAACTAATGAAAAACTGTTTTTT	CASSGQTTNEKLFF
TRBV10-1	few	NA	TRBJ2-1	TGCGCCAGCAGTGAGTCGATAGGAGTAAGGGGCGAGCAGTTCTTC	CASSESIGVRGEQFF
TRBV5-1	few	TRBD1	TRBJ1-3	TGCGCCAGCAGCTCCAGACCGGGACAGGCTTCTGGAAACACCATATATTTT	CASSSRPGQASGNTIYF
TRBV29-1	once	NA	TRBJ2-7	TGCAGCGTCCAAAGGGCAGGGGTAGGCTACGAGCAGTACTTC	CSVQRAGVGYEQYF
TRBV5-1	NA	TRBD2	TRBJ2-5	TGCGCCAGCAGCTTCAGTCTAGCGGGAGGAGGAGAGACCCAGTACTTC	CASSFSLAGGGETQYF
TRBV6-1	NA	TRBD1	TRBJ2-7	TGTGCCAGCAGTGGGGGGGACAGGGAGAGCTCCTACGAGCAGTACTTC	CASSGGDRESSYEQYF
TRBV2	NA	TRBD2	TRBJ2-7	TGTGCCAGCAGCCGAACCGTGCTAGCGGGATCCTACGAGCAGTACTTC	CASSRTVLAGSYEQYF
TRBV6-6	NA	TRBD2	TRBJ2-7	TGTGCCAGCAGTCCCCCATCTAGCGGGAGGTCCTACGAGCAGTACTTC	CASSPPSSGRSYEQYF
TRBV6-6	NA	TRBD1	TRBJ1-4	TGTGCCAGCAGTTACGGACAGGGGAATAATGAAAAACTGTTTTTT	CASSYGQGNNEKLFF
TRBV2	NA	TRBD2	TRBJ2-1	TGTGCCAGCAAAGCGCGGACTAGCGCCTCCTACAATGAGCAGTTCTTC	CASKARTSASYNEQFF
TRBV28	NA	TRBD2	TRBJ2-3	TGTGCCAGCAGTTCCCCGGCGGGGGGCACAGATACGCAGTATTTT	CASSSPAGGTDTQYF
TRBV2	NA	NA	TRBJ1-5	TGTGCCAGCAGGGGGGGGCAGGTTGGCAATCAGCCCCAGCATTTT	CASRGGQVGNQPQHF
TRBV15	few	TRBD2	TRBJ2-3	TGTGCCACCAGCAGAGATCCTAGCGGGGGGGGAGATACGCAGTATTTT	CATSRDPSGGGDTQYF
TRBV27	NA	TRBD1	TRBJ1-1	TGTGCCAGCAGTTCCAAGGGGGCCGGCACTGAAGCTTTCTTT	CASSSKGAGTEAFF
TRBV10-2	NA	NA	TRBJ2-3	TGCGCCAGCAGTGAGTACCAGCGGAGCACAGATACGCAGTATTTT	CASSEYQRSTDTQYF
TRBV27	many	TRBD1	TRBJ1-1	TGTGCCAGCAGTTTAACGACAGGGGAAACTGAAGCTTTCTTT	CASSLTTGETEAFF
TRBV15	NA	TRBD1	TRBJ1-5	TGTGCCACCAGCGGGGGACAGAGCAATCAGCCCCAGCATTTT	CATSGGQSNQPQHF
TRBV5-6	once	TRBD2	TRBJ2-3	TGTGCCAGCAGCTTGGCCTTAGCGGGAGGGGTAGATACGCAGTATTTT	CASSLALAGGVDTQYF
TRBV5-1	NA	NA	TRBJ2-3	TGCGCCAGCAGCTTACTGACAACAGATACGCAGTATTTT	CASSLLTTDTQYF
TRBV9	NA	NA	TRBJ2-7	TGTGCCAGCAGCGCGGCAGGACAGTCTTTCTACGAGCAGTACTTC	CASSAAGQSFYEQYF
TRBV11-2	NA	NA	TRBJ1-1	TGTGCCAGCAGCGGTTACTTTGAAGCTTTCTTT	CASSGYFEAFF
TRBV7-9	NA	NA	TRBJ1-2	TGTGCCAGCAGCGCCCAGCAGGGCCTGACCCCTTATGGCTACACCTTC	CASSAQQGLTPYGYTF
TRBV6-1	NA	NA	TRBJ2-7	TGTGCCAGCAAAAAGACCCCACAGGGCGACGAGCAGTACTTC	CASKKTPQGDEQYF
TRBV5-1	few	TRBD2	TRBJ2-1	TGCGCCAGCAGGGGACTAGCGGAACCCTACAATGAGCAGTTCTTC	CASRGLAEPYNEQFF
TRBV30	NA	NA	TRBJ1-5	TGTGCCTGGAGTCTAATGGGGGGAGACCAGCCCCAGCATTTT	CAWSLMGGDQPQHF
TRBV10-3	NA	NA	TRBJ1-2	TGTGCCATCAGTGAGATACAGGGACATGGCTACACCTTC	CAISEIQGHGYTF
TRBV19	NA	TRBD1	TRBJ1-1	TGTGCCAGTAGTATCCCCTCAGGGGGTTATCCTGAAGCTTTCTTT	CASSIPSGGYPEAFF
TRBV7-9	NA	TRBD1	TRBJ2-2	TGTGCCAGCACCCCGGGACAGGGATTCGGGGAGCTGTTTTTT	CASTPGQGFGELFF
TRBV23-1	NA	NA	TRBJ2-5	TGCGCCAGCAGTCAAAAGGACAAAGAGACCCAGTACTTC	CASSQKDKETQYF
TRBV10-3	NA	NA	TRBJ1-1	TGTGCCATCAGTGAGTCGGGAGTTATGAACACTGAAGCTTTCTTT	CAISESGVMNTEAFF
TRBV27	NA	NA	TRBJ1-1	TGTGCCAGCAGGCTGCAAACAGGGATGGACACTGAAGCTTTCTTT	CASRLQTGMDTEAFF
TRBV28	NA	NA	TRBJ1-5	TGTGCCAGCAGTTTAGAGGTTAGCAATCAGCCCCAGCATTTT	CASSLEVSNQPQHF
TRBV19	NA	TRBD2	TRBJ2-3	TGTGCCAGTAGTACTGGACTAGGAACAGATACGCAGTATTTT	CASSTGLGTDTQYF
TRBV6-6	NA	NA	TRBJ2-3	TGTGCCAGCAGTTACTCGAGAGGCCCAAGCACAGATACGCAGTATTTT	CASSYSRGPSTDTQYF
TRBV19	NA	NA	TRBJ1-1	TGTGCCAGTAGTATAAGTCAGGGGATGGGAGCTTTCTTT	CASSISQGMGAFF
TRBV19	NA	TRBD1	TRBJ1-5	TGTGCCAGTAGGACAGGGGGCTCGAAGCCCCAGCATTTT	CASRTGGSKPQHF
TRBV27	NA	NA	TRBJ2-6	TGTGCCAGCAGTTTTTATGGGGCCAACGTCCTGACTTTC	CASSFYGANVLTF
TRBV11-2	NA	NA	TRBJ2-7	TGTGCCAGCGCCATCTGGGGGGAGGTCTACGAGCAGTACTTC	CASAIWGEVYEQYF